This TCR beta chain is drawn from a study of early T cells in non-severe SARS-CoV-2 infection. The wider study: Sequencing input comprised bulk RNA from unsorted whole blood; chain pairing was not available. General study points: VDJdb matching favored anti-spike CD8 responses, missing private and CD4 specificities.

On this clonotype: The antigen is unknown.

The CDR3 has 16 amino acids. Trimming removed 0 bases from V and 10 bases from J, with 17 bases in between. Germline V gene data show CDR1 as SGHRS and CDR2 as YFSETQ. Researchers tagged individual cDNA molecules with unique molecular identifiers. MiXCR, run by TCRdb on the 5' RACE reads, gives a single entry per CDR3 protein. Of tens of thousands of distinct CDR3 sequences in the sample, about 6.5% were seen once. The chain links TRBV5-1 to TRBJ1-6; D may be TRBD1 (6 bases). The material sequenced was whole blood. The receptor's source is an adult who was a healthcare worker with PCR-confirmed SARS-CoV-2 infection or an uninfected control (not recorded which). The CDR3 DNA reads TGCGCCAGCAGCTTGGACGGAAGGGGGGCTAGCTCACCCCTCCACTTT. Protein sequence: CASSLDGRGASSPLHF.